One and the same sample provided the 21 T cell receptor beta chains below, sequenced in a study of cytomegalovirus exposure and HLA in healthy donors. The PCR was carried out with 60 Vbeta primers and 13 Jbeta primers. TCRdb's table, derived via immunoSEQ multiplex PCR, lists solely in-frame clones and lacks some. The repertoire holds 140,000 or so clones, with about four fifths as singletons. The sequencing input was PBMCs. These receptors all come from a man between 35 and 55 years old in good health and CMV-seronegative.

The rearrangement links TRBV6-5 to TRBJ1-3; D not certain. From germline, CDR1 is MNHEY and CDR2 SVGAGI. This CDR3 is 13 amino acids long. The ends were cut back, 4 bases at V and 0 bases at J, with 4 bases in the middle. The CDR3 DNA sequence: TGTGCCAGCAGTTTCAACTCTGGAAACACCATATATTTT. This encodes CASSFNSGNTIYF.

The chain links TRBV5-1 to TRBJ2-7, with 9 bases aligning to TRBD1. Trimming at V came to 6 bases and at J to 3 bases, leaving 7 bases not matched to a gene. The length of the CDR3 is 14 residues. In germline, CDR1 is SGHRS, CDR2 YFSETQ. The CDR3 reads CASIPGQGSYEQYF. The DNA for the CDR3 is TGCGCCAGCATCCCGGGACAGGGAAGCTACGAGCAGTACTTC.

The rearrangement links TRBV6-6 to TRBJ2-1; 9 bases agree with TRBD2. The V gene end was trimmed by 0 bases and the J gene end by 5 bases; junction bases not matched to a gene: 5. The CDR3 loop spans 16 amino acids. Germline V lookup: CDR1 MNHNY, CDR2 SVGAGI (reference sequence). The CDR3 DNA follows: TGTGCCAGCAGTTACTCCGGGCGGGGGGGCAACAATGAGCAGTTCTTC. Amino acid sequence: CASSYSGRGGNNEQFF.

CDR3 amino acids: CASSLGVTGTFSYEQYF. The CDR3 DNA reads TGTGCCAGCAGCTTGGGCGTGACAGGGACTTTCTCCTACGAGCAGTACTTC. V usage is TRBV5-4 and J usage is TRBJ2-7, with D perhaps TRBD1 (7 bases). The germline gives CDR1 SGHNT, CDR2 YYREEE (reference sequence). V was pared by 0 bases and J by 0 bases, with 16 bases between. The CDR3 is made up of 17 amino acids.

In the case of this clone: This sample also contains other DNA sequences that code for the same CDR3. The DNA of the CDR3 is TGCGCCAGCAGTGAGTCGACAGCGAACACTGAAGCTTTCTTT. Amino acids: CASSESTANTEAFF. The V gene is TRBV10-1, the J gene TRBJ1-1; weak D call: TRBD1 (5 bases). The CDR3 is made up of 14 amino acids. Trimming shortened V by 0 bases and J by 1 base, and 6 bases separated the two germline ends. Looked up from germline, CDR1 is WNHNN and CDR2 is SYGVQD (reference sequence).

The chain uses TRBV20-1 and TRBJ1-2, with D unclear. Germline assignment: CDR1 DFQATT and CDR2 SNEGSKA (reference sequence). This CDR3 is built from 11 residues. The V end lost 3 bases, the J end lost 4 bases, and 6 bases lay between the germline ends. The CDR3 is CSASAVYGYTF. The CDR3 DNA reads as TGCAGTGCTAGTGCGGTCTATGGCTACACCTTC.

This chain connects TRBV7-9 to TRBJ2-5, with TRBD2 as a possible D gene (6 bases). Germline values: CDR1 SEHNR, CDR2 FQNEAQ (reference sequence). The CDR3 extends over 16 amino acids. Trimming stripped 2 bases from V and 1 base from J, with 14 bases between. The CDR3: CASSLISGSTQETQYF. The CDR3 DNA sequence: TGTGCCAGCAGCTTAATTAGCGGATCCACCCAAGAGACCCAGTACTTC.

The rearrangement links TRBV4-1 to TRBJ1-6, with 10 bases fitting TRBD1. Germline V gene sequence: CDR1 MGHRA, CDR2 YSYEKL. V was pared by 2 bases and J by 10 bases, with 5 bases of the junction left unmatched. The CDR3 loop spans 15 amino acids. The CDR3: CASSQSDRGLSPLHF. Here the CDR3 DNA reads TGCGCCAGCAGCCAAAGTGACAGGGGGCTCTCACCCCTCCACTTT.

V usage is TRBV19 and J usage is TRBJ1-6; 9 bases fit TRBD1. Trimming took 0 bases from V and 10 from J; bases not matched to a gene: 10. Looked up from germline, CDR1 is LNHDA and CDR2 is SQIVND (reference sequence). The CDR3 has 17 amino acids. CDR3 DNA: TGTGCCAGTAGTATAGATTTCGCGGGACAGGGCCTGTCACCCCTCCACTTT. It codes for CASSIDFAGQGLSPLHF.

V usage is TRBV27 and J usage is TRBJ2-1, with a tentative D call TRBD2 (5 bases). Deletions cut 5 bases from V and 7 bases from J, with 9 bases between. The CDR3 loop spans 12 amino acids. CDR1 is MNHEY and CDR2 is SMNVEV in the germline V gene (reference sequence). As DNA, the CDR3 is TGTGCCAGCAGTCCGAGACTAAATGAGCAGTTCTTC. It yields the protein CASSPRLNEQFF.

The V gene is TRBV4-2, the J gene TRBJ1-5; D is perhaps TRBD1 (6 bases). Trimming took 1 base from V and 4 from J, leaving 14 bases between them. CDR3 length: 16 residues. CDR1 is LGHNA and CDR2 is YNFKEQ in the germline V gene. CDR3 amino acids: CASSQVKGQQNQPQHF. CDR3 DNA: TGTGCCAGCAGCCAAGTTAAAGGACAGCAGAATCAGCCCCAGCATTTT.

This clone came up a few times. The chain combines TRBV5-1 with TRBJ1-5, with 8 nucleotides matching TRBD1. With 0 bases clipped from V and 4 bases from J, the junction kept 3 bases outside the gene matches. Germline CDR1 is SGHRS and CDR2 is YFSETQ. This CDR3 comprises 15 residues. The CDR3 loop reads CASSLETGANQPQHF. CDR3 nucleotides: TGCGCCAGCAGCTTGGAGACAGGGGCAAATCAGCCCCAGCATTTT.

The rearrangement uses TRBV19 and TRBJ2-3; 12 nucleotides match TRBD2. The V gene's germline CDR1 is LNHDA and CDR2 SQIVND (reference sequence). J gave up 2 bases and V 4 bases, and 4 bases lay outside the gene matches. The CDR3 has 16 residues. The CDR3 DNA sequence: TGTGCCAGTAGTACTCCTAGCGGGGGGGCCACAGATACGCAGTATTTT. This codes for CASSTPSGGATDTQYF. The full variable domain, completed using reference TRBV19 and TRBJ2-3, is DGGITQSPKYLFRKEGQNVTLSCEQNLNHDAMYWYRQDPGQGLRLIYYSQIVNDFQKGDIAEGYSVSREKKESFPLTVTSAQKNPTAFYLCASSTPSGGATDTQYFGPGTRLTVL.

CDR3 amino acids: CAIGRGKETQYF. The CDR3 DNA reads TGTGCCATCGGGCGGGGGAAAGAGACCCAGTACTTC. V is TRBV10-3 and J is TRBJ2-5; 7 nucleotides match TRBD2. This CDR3 comprises 12 residues. Trimming cost V 8 bases and J 3 bases; bases outside gene matches: 3. CDR1 and CDR2 (germline): ENHRY, SYGVKD.

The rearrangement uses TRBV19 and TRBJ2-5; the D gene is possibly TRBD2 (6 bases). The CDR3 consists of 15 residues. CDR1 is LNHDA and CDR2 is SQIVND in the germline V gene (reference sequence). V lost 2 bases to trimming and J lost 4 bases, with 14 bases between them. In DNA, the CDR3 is TGTGCCAGTAGTATACCCAAGGGGACTGGAGAGACCCAGTACTTC. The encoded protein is CASSIPKGTGETQYF.

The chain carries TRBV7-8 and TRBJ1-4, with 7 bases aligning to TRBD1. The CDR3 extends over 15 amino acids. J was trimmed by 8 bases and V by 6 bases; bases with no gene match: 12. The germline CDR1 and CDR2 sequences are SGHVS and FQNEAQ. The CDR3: CASRTRQGVGEKLFF. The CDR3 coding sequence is TGTGCCAGCAGAACAAGACAGGGAGTAGGGGAAAAACTGTTTTTT.

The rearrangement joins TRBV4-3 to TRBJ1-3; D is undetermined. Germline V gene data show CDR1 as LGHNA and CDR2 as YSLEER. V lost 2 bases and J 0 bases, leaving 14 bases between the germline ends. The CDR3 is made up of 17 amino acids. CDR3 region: CASSQSRASHSGNTIYF. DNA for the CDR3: TGCGCCAGCAGCCAATCGCGGGCCTCTCACTCTGGAAACACCATATATTTT.

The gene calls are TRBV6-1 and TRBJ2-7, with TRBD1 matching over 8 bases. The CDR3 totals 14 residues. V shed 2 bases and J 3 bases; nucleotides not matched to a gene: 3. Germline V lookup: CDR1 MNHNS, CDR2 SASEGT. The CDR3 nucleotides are TGTGCCAGCAGTGAAACAGGGGGTAACTACGAGCAGTACTTC. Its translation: CASSETGGNYEQYF.

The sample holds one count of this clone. CDR3 sequence: CASSVAGNYEQYF. CDR3 bases: TGTGCCAGCAGCGTAGCGGGGAACTACGAGCAGTACTTC. This chain links TRBV9 with TRBJ2-7, with D perhaps matching TRBD2 (5 bases). V dropped 0 bases and J dropped 3 bases, with 7 bases sitting between them. The CDR3 runs to 13 residues. The V gene's germline CDR1 is SGDLS and CDR2 YYNGEE.

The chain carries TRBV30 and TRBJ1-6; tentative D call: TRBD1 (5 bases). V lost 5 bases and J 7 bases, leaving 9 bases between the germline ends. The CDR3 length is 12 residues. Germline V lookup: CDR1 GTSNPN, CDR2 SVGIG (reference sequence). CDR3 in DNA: TGTGCCTGGGGGGCGGGGAATTCACCCCTCCACTTT. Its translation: CAWGAGNSPLHF.

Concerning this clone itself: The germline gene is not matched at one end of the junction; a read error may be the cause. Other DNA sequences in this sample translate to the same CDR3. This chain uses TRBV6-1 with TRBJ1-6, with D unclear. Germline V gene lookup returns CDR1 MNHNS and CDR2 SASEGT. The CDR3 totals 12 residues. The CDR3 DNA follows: TGTGCCAGCAGCCTAATTGATTCCCCCCTCCACTTT. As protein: CASSLIDSPLHF.